This TCR beta chain was profiled in a study of cytomegalovirus exposure and HLA in healthy donors. 60 Vbeta and 13 Jbeta primers were used in PCR. Profiled with immunoSEQ multiplex PCR; TCRdb holds only in-frame clones, not every one. This table holds approximately 54,000 clones. The CDR3 is 15 residues long. Trimming at V came to 1 base and at J to 1 base, leaving 0 bases not matched to a gene. Germline CDR1 SGHTA, CDR2 FQGNSA. The TCR was taken from a woman between 40 and 50 years old in good health and CMV-seronegative. The rearrangement uses TRBV7-2 and TRBJ2-2; 7 bases align to TRBD1. What was sequenced was PBMCs. In DNA form, the CDR3 reads TGTGCCAGCAGCTTAGGGACAGGGAACACCGGGGAGCTGTTTTTT. Its translation is CASSLGTGNTGELFF.